This TCR beta chain comes out of a study of T cell responses to AZD1222 COVID-19 vaccine. Study as a whole: The analysis combined second doses at about 4 or about 12 weeks. Study-wide results and limits: The donors showed a predominance of white British ancestry and of females, with possible underestimation of clonal diversity.

The protocol was immunoSEQ multiplex PCR, while the TCRdb copy is restricted to in-frame clones and leaves out a portion. The sample includes some 120,000 clones, over 75% of them seen just once. V lost 5 bases to trimming and J lost 0 bases, with 13 bases between them. CDR3 size: 15 residues. Germline V gene lookup returns CDR1 MDHEN and CDR2 SYDVKM. To note about this clone: The antigen is not known.

The sequence derives from an adult in good health. The material was peripheral blood, obtained on day 0 of AZD1222 vaccination. This chain links TRBV28 with TRBJ1-1, with D possibly matching TRBD1 (5 bases). CDR3: CASSPPEGMNTEAFF. In nucleotides, the CDR3 is TGTGCCAGCAGTCCCCCCGAGGGGATGAACACTGAAGCTTTCTTT.